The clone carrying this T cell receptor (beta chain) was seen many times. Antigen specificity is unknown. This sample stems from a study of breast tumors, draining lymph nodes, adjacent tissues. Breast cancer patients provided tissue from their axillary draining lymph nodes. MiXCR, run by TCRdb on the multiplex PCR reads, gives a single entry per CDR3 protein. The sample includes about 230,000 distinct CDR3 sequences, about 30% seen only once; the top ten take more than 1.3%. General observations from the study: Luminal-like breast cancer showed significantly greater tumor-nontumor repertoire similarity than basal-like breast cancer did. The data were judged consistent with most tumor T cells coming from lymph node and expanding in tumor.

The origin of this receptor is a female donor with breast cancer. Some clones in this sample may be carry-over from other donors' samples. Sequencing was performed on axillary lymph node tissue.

Here the CDR3 DNA reads TGTGCCAGCATTGGGGGCAATCAGCCCCAGCATTTT. This codes for CASIGGNQPQHF. V usage is TRBV6-1 and J usage is TRBJ1-5; the D is unclear. Germline assignment: CDR1 MNHNS and CDR2 SASEGT. Trimming took off 7 bases at V and 2 bases at J, with 6 bases between the two ends. The CDR3 consists of 12 residues.